These 27 T cell receptor beta chains were sequenced from one sample in a study of T-cell memory formation after mild COVID-19. From the 5' RACE reads, TCRdb called clonotypes with MiXCR, one entry per CDR3 protein. The table shows some 320,000 distinct CDR3 sequences, with roughly an eighth occurring only once. The material sequenced was PBMCs or a T cell subset sorted from them (not recorded which). The receptors derive from a man between 18 and 29 years old who had mild COVID-19 (a few samples of this study predate the infection). Cell type and time point are not known.

In this sample, this clonotype turned up a few times. The chain combines TRBV7-2 with TRBJ2-3; 8 bases match TRBD2. V shed 1 base and J 6 bases; nucleotides not matched to a gene: 6. The germline gives CDR1 SGHTA, CDR2 FQGNSA. The CDR3 runs to 15 residues. The CDR3 protein is CASSLVSGAGDTQYF. CDR3 bases: TGTGCCAGCAGCTTAGTTAGCGGGGCGGGGGATACGCAGTATTTT.

The chain is built from TRBV6-1 and TRBJ1-5, with 12 positions matching TRBD1. The CDR3 is 14 amino acids. With 6 bases clipped from V and 6 bases from J, the junction kept 3 bases outside the gene matches. The germline V gene encodes CDR1 MNHNS and CDR2 SASEGT. The CDR3 DNA sequence: TGTGCCAGCAGGGGACAGGGGGCTGGTCAGCCCCAGCATTTT. Translation gives CASRGQGAGQPQHF.

About this clonotype: The junction departs from germline at one end; a sequencing error may be responsible. The chain has TRBV7-2 and TRBJ2-5, with D possibly being TRBD1 (6 bases). CDR3 length: 13 residues. Germline V gives CDR1 SGHTA, CDR2 FQGNSA. CDR3 residues: CASNLSGEETQYF. The CDR3 coding sequence is TGTGCCAGCAACTTATCAGGGGAGGAGACCCAGTACTTC.

This clonotype was found a few times. The CDR3 here is CAWSTQNSYYEQYF. CDR3 bases: TGTGCCTGGAGTACGCAGAACAGTTACTACGAGCAGTACTTC. The chain joins TRBV30 to TRBJ2-7; D gene uncertain. Trimming took 2 bases from V and 3 from J, leaving 14 bases between them. The CDR3 sequence is 14 residues long. The germline CDR1 and CDR2 sequences are GTSNPN and SVGIG (reference sequence).

The chain recombines TRBV6-6 with TRBJ1-1; D is ambiguous. Germline V gives CDR1 MNHNY, CDR2 SVGAGI (reference sequence). The CDR3 contains 17 residues. V shed 0 bases and J shed 0 bases, with 14 bases lying between them. CDR3 nucleotides: TGTGCCAGCAGTTACTCGTGGGGTAAAGCCCTGAACACTGAAGCTTTCTTT. The encoded protein is CASSYSWGKALNTEAFF.

With respect to this clonotype: The junction differs from germline at one of its ends, possibly a read error. This rearrangement joins TRBV5-1 to TRBJ1-4; 7 bases are a match to TRBD1. Germline V CDR1 and CDR2: SGHRS, YFSETQ. This CDR3 comprises 14 residues. This chain's CDR3 is CASSLGQPIEKLFF. The CDR3 DNA follows: TGCGCCAGCAGTTTGGGACAGCCGATTGAAAAACTGTTTTTT.

The sample holds a few counts of this clonotype. V and J are TRBV5-1 and TRBJ2-2, with a weak D call TRBD1 (6 bases). The CDR3 is made up of 16 amino acids. Between the trimmed V and J ends, which lost 0 bases and 1 base, there was a span of 10 bases. Germline V gene data show CDR1 as SGHRS and CDR2 as YFSETQ. CDR3 DNA: TGCGCCAGCAGCTTGGCCGGCAGGGGGAACACCGGGGAGCTGTTTTTT. Protein: CASSLAGRGNTGELFF.

This chain connects TRBV7-9 to TRBJ1-5; D gene ambiguous. CDR1 and CDR2 (germline): SEHNR, FQNEAQ (reference sequence). V was trimmed by 4 bases and J by 5 bases, leaving 12 bases between them. The CDR3 length is 14 residues. The CDR3 spells CASSSPSVDQPQHF. CDR3 DNA: TGTGCCAGCAGCTCACCATCCGTAGATCAGCCCCAGCATTTT.

As DNA, the CDR3 is TGTGCCAGCAGCCCAGGAGGGGGGGATGAGCAGTTCTTC. Protein product: CASSPGGGDEQFF. This chain links TRBV7-3 with TRBJ2-1; tentative D call: TRBD2 (7 bases). The V and J ends lost 5 bases and 8 bases respectively, with 13 bases between them. The germline CDR1 and CDR2 sequences are SGHTA and FQGTGA. This CDR3 has 13 residues.

The gene calls are TRBV9 and TRBJ2-7, with D possibly being TRBD1 (6 bases). CDR3 size: 14 residues. Trimming took 0 bases from V and 4 from J, leaving 11 bases between them. Germline V gene sequence: CDR1 SGDLS, CDR2 YYNGEE. The CDR3 loop is CASSVGPTGYEQYV. The CDR3, as DNA: TGTGCCAGCAGCGTAGGACCGACAGGTTACGAGCAGTACGTC.

This clonotype has more than one count but fewer than ten. CDR3 sequence (DNA): TGTGCCAGCAGCGTAGGGTGGGTAGCGGAGACCCAGTACTTC. This translates into CASSVGWVAETQYF. The rearrangement links TRBV9 to TRBJ2-5, with D maybe TRBD2 (5 bases). The V and J ends lost 0 bases and 5 bases respectively, with 11 bases between them. Germline-derived CDR1 and CDR2 are SGDLS and YYNGEE. The CDR3 is made up of 14 amino acids.

This clonotype was recorded a few times. This chain uses TRBV7-9 with TRBJ2-1, with 10 nucleotides matching TRBD1. This CDR3 region has 15 residues. V trimming: 3 bases; J trimming: 8 bases; junction bases outside the gene matches: 7. The germline gives CDR1 SEHNR, CDR2 FQNEAQ (reference sequence). CDR3 coding DNA: TGTGCCAGCAGCTTGACCGGGACAGGGGACGATGAGCAGTTCTTC. Protein sequence: CASSLTGTGDDEQFF.

This sequence joins TRBV6-1 and TRBJ2-5; no clear D gene. This CDR3 has 13 residues. Trimming took 7 bases from V and 7 from J, leaving 16 bases between them. CDR1 and CDR2 from the germline V gene are MNHNS and SASEGT. The DNA for the CDR3 is TGTGCCAGCATGAGCCCGGTCGTCGGGACCCAGTACTTC. It encodes CASMSPVVGTQYF.

The rearrangement joins TRBV5-5 to TRBJ2-2; D unresolved. This CDR3 spans 14 amino acids. Trimming cost V 3 bases and J 2 bases, with 8 bases left between them. Germline-derived CDR1 and CDR2 are SGHKS and YYEKEE (reference sequence). CDR3 nucleotide sequence: TGTGCCAGCAGCTGGCGGTCCAACACCGGGGAGCTGTTTTTT. This encodes CASSWRSNTGELFF.

The genes are TRBV4-3 and TRBJ1-6; TRBD1 matches at 10 bases. Trimming cost V 3 bases and J 8 bases; bases outside gene matches: 4. Germline V gives CDR1 LGHNA, CDR2 YSLEER. The CDR3 runs 15 residues. CDR3 DNA sequence: TGCGCCAGCAGCCACGGTGGGACAGGGGATTCACCCCTCCACTTT. This codes for CASSHGGTGDSPLHF.

This clonotype was observed a handful of times. The V call is TRBV7-2, the J call TRBJ2-7, with 11 bases fitting TRBD1. Germline values: CDR1 SGHTA, CDR2 FQGNSA. The CDR3 is made up of 16 amino acids. Unmatched junction bases numbered 7, after V lost 5 bases and J lost 1 base. In DNA form, the CDR3 reads TGTGCCAGCAGCCTGAGGACAGGGGGCTTTTCCTACGAGCAGTACTTC. Encoded protein: CASSLRTGGFSYEQYF.

The chain employs TRBV29-1 and TRBJ2-5; 9 nucleotides agree with TRBD1. Germline V gene data show CDR1 as SQVTM and CDR2 as ANQGSEA. This CDR3 has 17 amino acids. The V and J ends lost 0 bases and 4 bases, in that order; junction bases with no gene match: 12. The CDR3 loop is CSVEDRRDRVFGETQYF. In nucleotides, the CDR3 is TGCAGCGTTGAAGATCGCCGGGACAGGGTTTTTGGAGAGACCCAGTACTTC.

The V call is TRBV7-9, the J call TRBJ2-1; 7 nucleotides line up with TRBD1. This CDR3 has 14 residues. Germline CDR1 SEHNR, CDR2 FQNEAQ (reference sequence). V lost 5 bases to trimming and J lost 7 bases; unmatched junction nucleotides: 8. Written as DNA, the CDR3 is TGTGCCAGCAGCACCGGACAGGTCGGGAATGAGCAGTTCTTC. This codes for CASSTGQVGNEQFF.

This clonotype was seen a handful of times. The chain has TRBV6-1 and TRBJ1-2; the D gene is possibly TRBD1 (5 bases). The CDR3 is made up of 11 amino acids. V was trimmed by 8 bases and J by 4 bases, leaving 8 bases between them. Germline V gene data show CDR1 as MNHNS and CDR2 as SASEGT. The CDR3 sequence is CASRGAYGYTF. Here the CDR3 DNA reads TGTGCCAGCCGAGGGGCCTATGGCTACACCTTC.

The table lists this clonotype with many counts. This chain links TRBV7-3 with TRBJ2-2, with TRBD2 matching over 8 bases. From germline, CDR1 is SGHTA and CDR2 FQGTGA. V trimming: 5 bases; J trimming: 7 bases; junction bases outside the gene matches: 6. The CDR3 is 14 amino acids. CDR3 amino acids: CASSQGLVSGELFF. As DNA, the CDR3 is TGTGCCAGCAGCCAGGGACTAGTCAGCGGGGAGCTGTTTTTT. Supplemented by reference TRBV7-3 and TRBJ2-2, the full variable domain reads GAGVSQTPSNKVTEKGKYVELRCDPISGHTALYWYRQSLGQGPEFLIYFQGTGAADDSGLPNDRFFAVRPEGSVSTLKIQRTERGDSAVYLCASSQGLVSGELFFGEGSRLTVL.

This CDR3 is CASGRDYGEAFF. For the CDR3, the DNA is TGTGCTAGTGGCCGGGACTATGGTGAAGCTTTCTTT. The chain joins TRBV12-5 to TRBJ1-1, with D maybe TRBD1 (5 bases). There are 12 residues in the CDR3. The V gene's germline CDR1 is LGHNT and CDR2 FRNRAP. Trimming took off 6 bases at V and 7 bases at J, with 12 bases between the two ends.

The chain combines TRBV12-3 or TRBV12-4 with TRBJ1-2; unclear D gene. This CDR3 has 11 amino acids. The V and J ends lost 5 bases and 8 bases respectively, with 9 bases between them. CDR3 sequence reads: CASSASPGYTF. Here the CDR3 DNA reads TGTGCCAGCAGTGCCAGCCCGGGCTACACCTTC.

This clonotype was observed a few times. The V and J genes are TRBV29-1 and TRBJ2-7; D tentatively reads TRBD1 or TRBD2 (7 bases each). CDR3 length: 12 amino acids. Germline V CDR1 and CDR2: SQVTM, ANQGSEA. V dropped 7 bases and J dropped 6 bases, with 16 bases sitting between them. This CDR3 is CSAFRGGGEQYF. DNA of the CDR3: TGCAGCGCGTTCAGGGGGGGCGGCGAGCAGTACTTC.

This clonotype has only one observation. This sequence joins TRBV6-6 and TRBJ1-3, with D hard to call. Germline CDR1 MNHNY, CDR2 SVGAGI (reference sequence). V was trimmed by 6 bases and J by 3 bases, leaving 18 bases between them. The CDR3 covers 16 residues. For the CDR3, the DNA is TGTGCCAGCAGCCCCCCCTTGAGCTACGGTGGAAACACCATATATTTT. Residues: CASSPPLSYGGNTIYF.

This clonotype was seen repeatedly, ten times or more. The DNA of the CDR3 is TGTGCCAGCGGTTATAAGGACACTGAAGCTTTCTTT. This sequence encodes CASGYKDTEAFF. This chain connects TRBV9 to TRBJ1-1; D uncertain. Trimming shortened V by 7 bases and J by 3 bases, and 10 bases separated the two germline ends. Germline V gene sequence: CDR1 SGDLS, CDR2 YYNGEE. CDR3 length equals 12 residues.

This clonotype was counted between two and nine times. The chain combines TRBV7-2 with TRBJ2-5; D ambiguous. The germline V gene encodes CDR1 SGHTA and CDR2 FQGNSA. Trimming took 1 base from V and 0 from J, leaving 6 bases between them. CDR3 length equals 14 residues. In DNA, the CDR3 is TGTGCCAGCAGCTTAGGGCCTCACCAAGAGACCCAGTACTTC. This sequence encodes CASSLGPHQETQYF.

This clonotype has at least ten counts. The chain couples TRBV7-3 to TRBJ2-1, with TRBD2 identical over 7 bases. The CDR3 totals 17 residues. V shed 5 bases and J 0 bases; nucleotides not matched to a gene: 10. The germline V gene encodes CDR1 SGHTA and CDR2 FQGTGA. CDR3 sequence (DNA): TGTGCCAGCAGCGATCCCGCAGGCGGGGGCTCCTACAATGAGCAGTTCTTC. It encodes CASSDPAGGGSYNEQFF.